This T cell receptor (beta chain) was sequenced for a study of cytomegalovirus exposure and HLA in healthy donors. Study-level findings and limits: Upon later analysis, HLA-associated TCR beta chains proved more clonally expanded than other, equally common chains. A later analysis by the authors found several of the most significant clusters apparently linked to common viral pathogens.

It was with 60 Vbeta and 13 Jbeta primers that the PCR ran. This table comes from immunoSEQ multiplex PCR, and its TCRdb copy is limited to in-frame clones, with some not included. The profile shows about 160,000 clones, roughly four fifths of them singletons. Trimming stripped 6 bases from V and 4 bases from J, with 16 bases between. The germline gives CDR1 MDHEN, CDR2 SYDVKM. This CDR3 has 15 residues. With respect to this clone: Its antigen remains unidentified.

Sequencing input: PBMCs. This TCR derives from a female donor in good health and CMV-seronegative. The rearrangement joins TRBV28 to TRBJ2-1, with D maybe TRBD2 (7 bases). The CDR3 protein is CASSRIAGAYNEQFF. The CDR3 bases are TGTGCCAGCAGCCGGATTGCGGGGGCGTACAATGAGCAGTTCTTC. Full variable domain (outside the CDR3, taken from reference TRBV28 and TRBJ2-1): DVKVTQSSRYLVKRTGEKVFLECVQDMDHENMFWYRQDPGLGLRLIYFSYDVKMKEKGDIPEGYSVSREKKERFSLILESASTNQTSMYLCASSRIAGAYNEQFFGPGTRLTVL.